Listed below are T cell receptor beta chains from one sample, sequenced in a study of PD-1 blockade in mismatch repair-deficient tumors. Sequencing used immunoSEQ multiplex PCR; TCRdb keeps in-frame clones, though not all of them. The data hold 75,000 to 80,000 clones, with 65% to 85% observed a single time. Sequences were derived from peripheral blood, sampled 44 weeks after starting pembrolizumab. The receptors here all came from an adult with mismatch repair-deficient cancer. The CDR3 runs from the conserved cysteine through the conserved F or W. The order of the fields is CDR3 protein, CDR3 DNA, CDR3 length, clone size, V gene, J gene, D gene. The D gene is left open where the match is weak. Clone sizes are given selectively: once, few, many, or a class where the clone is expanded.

CASSQGVVVGTSGSYEQYF	TGCGCCAGCAGCCAAGGCGTTGTGGTCGGGACTAGCGGGAGTTACGAGCAGTACTTC	19	once	TRBV4-1	TRBJ2-7	TRBD2
CASSYSRTGGYTF	TGTGCCAGCAGTTACTCTAGGACTGGGGGCTACACCTTC	13	few	TRBV6-5	TRBJ1-2	-
CASSHTDGSYEQYF	TGCGCCAGCAGCCACACTGACGGCTCCTACGAGCAGTACTTC	14	-	TRBV4-3	TRBJ2-7	-
CSVVGLGGQGSPSTYTEAFF	TGCAGCGTTGTTGGGTTGGGGGGACAGGGGTCCCCCTCGACATACACTGAAGCTTTCTTT	20	-	TRBV29-1	TRBJ1-1	TRBD1
CASSIKGWNEQYF	TGTGCCAGTAGTATAAAGGGTTGGAACGAGCAGTACTTC	13	-	TRBV19	TRBJ2-7	-
CASSAGSLRGETQYF	TGTGCCAGCAGCGCCGGGAGCCTGAGGGGAGAGACCCAGTACTTC	15	-	TRBV5-6	TRBJ2-5	-
CASSLLSDSYEQYF	TGTGCCAGCAGCTTATTGAGCGATTCCTACGAGCAGTACTTC	14	-	TRBV7-6	TRBJ2-7	-
CASSWFVSGRTDTQYF	TGTGCCAGCAGTTGGTTTGTTAGCGGGAGGACAGATACGCAGTATTTT	16	-	TRBV27	TRBJ2-3	TRBD2
CASSFRGKSTDTQYF	TGTGCCAGCAGTTTCAGGGGTAAGAGCACAGATACGCAGTATTTT	15	-	TRBV27	TRBJ2-3	-
CASSLPGSTDTQYF	TGTGCCAGCAGCTTACCAGGGAGCACAGATACGCAGTATTTT	14	-	TRBV7-9	TRBJ2-3	-
CASSLVVAGADTQYF	TGCGCCAGCAGCTTGGTAGTAGCGGGGGCAGATACGCAGTATTTT	15	-	TRBV5-1	TRBJ2-3	TRBD2
CASSSYIGTGNEAFF	TGTGCCAGCTCATCATACATAGGGACGGGAAATGAAGCTTTCTTT	15	-	TRBV18	TRBJ1-1	-
CASSSGTSGIDEQFF	TGTGCCAGCAGCTCAGGGACTAGCGGGATCGATGAGCAGTTCTTC	15	-	TRBV5-4	TRBJ2-1	TRBD2
CASSLDRGKEDTQYF	TGTGCCAGCAGCCTAGACAGGGGAAAGGAAGATACGCAGTATTTT	15	-	TRBV5-4	TRBJ2-3	TRBD1
CASSGREVDETQYF	TGTGCCAGCAGTGGGCGGGAGGTGGATGAGACCCAGTACTTC	14	-	TRBV9	TRBJ2-5	TRBD2
CASSVAGGGIGTEAFF	TGTGCCAGCAGCGTAGCAGGAGGGGGCATCGGCACTGAAGCTTTCTTT	16	-	TRBV9	TRBJ1-1	TRBD1
CASSFRTGGEDGYTF	TGTGCCAGCAGCTTCAGGACAGGGGGTGAAGATGGCTACACCTTC	15	-	TRBV5-4	TRBJ1-2	TRBD1
CASRPRETMRNEQFF	TGTGCCAGTCGTCCACGGGAGACCATGAGGAATGAGCAGTTCTTC	15	once	TRBV19	TRBJ2-1	-
CASMWTSGHHEQYF	TGTGCCAGTATGTGGACTAGCGGGCACCACGAGCAGTACTTC	14	few	TRBV19	TRBJ2-7	TRBD2
CASSFMAATTYEQYF	TGTGCCAGCAGCTTTATGGCGGCTACAACCTACGAGCAGTACTTC	15	-	TRBV7-8	TRBJ2-7	-